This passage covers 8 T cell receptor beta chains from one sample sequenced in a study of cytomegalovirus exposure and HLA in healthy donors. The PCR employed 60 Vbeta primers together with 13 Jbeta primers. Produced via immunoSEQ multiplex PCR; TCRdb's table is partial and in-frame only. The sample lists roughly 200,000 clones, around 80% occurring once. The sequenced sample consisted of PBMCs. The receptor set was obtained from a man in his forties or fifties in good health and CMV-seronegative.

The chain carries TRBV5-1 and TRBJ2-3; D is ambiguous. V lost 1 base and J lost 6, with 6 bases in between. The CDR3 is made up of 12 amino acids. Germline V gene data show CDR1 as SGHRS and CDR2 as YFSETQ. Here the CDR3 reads CASSLSEDTQYF. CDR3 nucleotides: TGCGCCAGCAGCTTGAGTGAGGATACGCAGTATTTT.

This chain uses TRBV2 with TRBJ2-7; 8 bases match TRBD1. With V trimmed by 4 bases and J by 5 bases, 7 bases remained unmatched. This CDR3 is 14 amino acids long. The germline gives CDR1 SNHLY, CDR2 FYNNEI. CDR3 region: CASSGPGGLDEQYF. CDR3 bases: TGTGCCAGCAGTGGCCCAGGGGGCTTGGACGAGCAGTACTTC.

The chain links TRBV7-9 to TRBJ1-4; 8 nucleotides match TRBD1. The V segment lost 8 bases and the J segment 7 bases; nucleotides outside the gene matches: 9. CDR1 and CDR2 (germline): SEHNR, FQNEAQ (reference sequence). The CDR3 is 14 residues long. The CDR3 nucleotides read TGTGCCAGCTCAGCGGACAGGGTCAGTGAAAAACTGTTTTTT. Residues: CASSADRVSEKLFF.

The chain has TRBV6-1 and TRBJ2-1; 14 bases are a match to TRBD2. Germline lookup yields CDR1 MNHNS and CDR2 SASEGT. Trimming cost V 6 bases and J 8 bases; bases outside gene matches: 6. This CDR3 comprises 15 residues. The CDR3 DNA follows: TGTGCCAGCAGCGCTGGACTAGCGGGAGGAGATGAGCAGTTCTTC. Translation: CASSAGLAGGDEQFF.

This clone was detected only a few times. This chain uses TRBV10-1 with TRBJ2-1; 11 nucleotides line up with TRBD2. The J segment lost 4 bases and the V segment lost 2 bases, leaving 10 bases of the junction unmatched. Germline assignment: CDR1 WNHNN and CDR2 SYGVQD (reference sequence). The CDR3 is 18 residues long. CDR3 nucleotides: TGCGCCAGCAGTGAGGGAACTAGCGGGGGCCGGCTATACAATGAGCAGTTCTTC. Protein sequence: CASSEGTSGGRLYNEQFF.

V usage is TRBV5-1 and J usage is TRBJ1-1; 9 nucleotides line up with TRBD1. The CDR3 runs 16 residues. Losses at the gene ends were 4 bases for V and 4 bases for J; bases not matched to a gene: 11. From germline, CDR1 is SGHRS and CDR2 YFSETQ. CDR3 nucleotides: TGCGCCAGCAGCCCTGCCGGGACAGGGTCTACCACTGAAGCTTTCTTT. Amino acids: CASSPAGTGSTTEAFF.

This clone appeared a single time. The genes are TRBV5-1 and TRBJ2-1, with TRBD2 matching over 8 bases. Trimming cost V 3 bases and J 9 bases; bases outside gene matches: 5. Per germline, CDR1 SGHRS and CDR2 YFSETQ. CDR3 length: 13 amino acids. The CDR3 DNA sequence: TGCGCCAGCAGCTCGGGACTAGGGACTGAGCAGTTCTTC. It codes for CASSSGLGTEQFF. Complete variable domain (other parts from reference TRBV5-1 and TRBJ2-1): KAGVTQTPRYLIKTRGQQVTLSCSPISGHRSVSWYQQTPGQGLQFLFEYFSETQRNKGNFPGRFSGRQFSNSRSEMNVSTLELGDSALYLCASSSGLGTEQFFGPGTRLTVL.

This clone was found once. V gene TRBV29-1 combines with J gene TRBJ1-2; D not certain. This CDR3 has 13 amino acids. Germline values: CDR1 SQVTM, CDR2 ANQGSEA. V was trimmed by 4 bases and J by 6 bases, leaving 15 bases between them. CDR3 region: CSVGLRDWDGYTF. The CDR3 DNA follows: TGCAGCGTTGGGCTTCGCGACTGGGATGGCTACACCTTC.